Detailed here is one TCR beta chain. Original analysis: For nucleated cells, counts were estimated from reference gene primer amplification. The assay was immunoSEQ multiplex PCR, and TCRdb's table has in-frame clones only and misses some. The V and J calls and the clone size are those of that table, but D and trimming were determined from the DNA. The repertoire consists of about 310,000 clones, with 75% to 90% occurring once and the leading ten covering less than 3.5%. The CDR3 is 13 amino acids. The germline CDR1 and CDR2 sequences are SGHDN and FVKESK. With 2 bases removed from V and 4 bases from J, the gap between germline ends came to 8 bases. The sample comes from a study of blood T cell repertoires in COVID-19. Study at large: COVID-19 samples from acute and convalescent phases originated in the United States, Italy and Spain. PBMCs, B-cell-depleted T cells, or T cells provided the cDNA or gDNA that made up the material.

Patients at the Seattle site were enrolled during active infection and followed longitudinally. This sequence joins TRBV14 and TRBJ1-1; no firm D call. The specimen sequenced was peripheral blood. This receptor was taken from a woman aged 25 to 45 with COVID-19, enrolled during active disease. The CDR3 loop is CASSQQDRTEAFF. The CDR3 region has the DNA TGTGCCAGCAGCCAACAGGATCGCACTGAAGCTTTCTTT.